A single sample is the source of the 11 T cell receptor beta chains below, sequenced in a study of T cells in Graves' hyperthyroidism and ophthalmopathy. TCR beta CDR3 regions were amplified from RNA transcripts. The HTBI set primed first-round TCR CDR3 RT-PCR. TCRdb reanalysed the multiplex PCR reads using MiXCR and keeps one entry per CDR3 protein. The sample records around 600,000 distinct CDR3 sequences, about 14% being singletons. The sample was blood. The receptor source for this set is a woman in her fifties or sixties with Graves' ophthalmopathy.

This chain uses TRBV4-2 with TRBJ2-7, with 10 bases identical to TRBD2. The CDR3 is 15 amino acids. Trimming removed 2 bases from V and 6 bases from J; junction bases left unmatched: 7. The germline V gene encodes CDR1 LGHNA and CDR2 YNFKEQ. The CDR3 DNA reads as TGTGCCAGCAGCCAATACCTAGCGGGAGTAGGCGAGCAGTACTTC. Its translation is CASSQYLAGVGEQYF.

This rearrangement joins TRBV4-2 to TRBJ2-7; TRBD1 agrees at 10 bases. In germline, CDR1 is LGHNA, CDR2 YNFKEQ. This CDR3 spans 15 amino acids. After removal of 1 base from V and 3 bases from J, the junction contained 3 bases not matched to a gene. CDR3 sequence: CASSQAGQGIYEQYF. The CDR3 DNA follows: TGTGCCAGCAGCCAAGCGGGACAGGGGATCTACGAGCAGTACTTC.

This clonotype was seen only a few times. V is TRBV4-3 and J is TRBJ2-7; perhaps D is TRBD1 or TRBD2 (5 bases each). Germline assignment: CDR1 LGHNA and CDR2 YSLEER. The CDR3 runs 16 residues. Trimming cost V 2 bases and J 2 bases, with 16 bases left between them. The CDR3, as DNA: TGCGCCAGCAGCCAACTAACGGGGCAAAAGCCCTACGAGCAGTACTTC. Translated, it gives CASSQLTGQKPYEQYF.

There are many counts of this clonotype. The chain couples TRBV5-1 to TRBJ2-2; D may be TRBD1 or TRBD2 (7 bases each). Per germline, CDR1 SGHRS and CDR2 YFSETQ. This CDR3 comprises 17 residues. Between the trimmed V and J ends, which lost 4 bases and 4 bases, there was a span of 20 bases. This CDR3 is CASSPRGGSQSTGELFF. In DNA form, the CDR3 reads TGCGCCAGCAGCCCCAGGGGGGGTTCTCAGTCCACCGGGGAGCTGTTTTTT.

This clonotype appeared a few times. The chain has TRBV7-8 and TRBJ1-6; no reliable D call. The CDR3 totals 16 residues. Germline CDR1 reads SGHVS; CDR2 reads FQNEAQ. V shed 3 bases and J shed 3 bases, with 12 bases lying between them. The CDR3 protein is CASSFSPTYYNSPLHF. CDR3 nucleotide sequence: TGTGCCAGCAGCTTTAGCCCCACTTACTATAATTCACCCCTCCACTTT.

This clonotype was seen many times. This chain joins TRBV20-1 and TRBJ2-1; D gene uncertain. This CDR3 has 14 amino acids. CDR1 and CDR2 (germline): DFQATT, SNEGSKA (reference sequence). The V and J ends lost 3 bases and 0 bases respectively, with 9 bases between them. CDR3 amino acids: CSASDRVSYNEQFF. The CDR3 bases are TGCAGTGCTAGTGATAGGGTCTCCTACAATGAGCAGTTCTTC.

The chain recombines TRBV5-8 with TRBJ2-3, with 15 bases fitting TRBD2. Germline V gives CDR1 SGHTS, CDR2 YDEGEE. The CDR3 is made up of 16 amino acids. After removal of 0 bases from V and 10 bases from J, the junction contained 6 bases not matched to a gene. The CDR3 bases are TGTGCCAGCAGCTTGGGACGGACTAGCGGGAGGGTGGCGCAGTATTTT. It encodes CASSLGRTSGRVAQYF.

This clonotype has at least ten counts. The chain uses TRBV28 and TRBJ2-3; 11 bases are a match to TRBD2. Germline-derived CDR1 and CDR2 are MDHEN and SYDVKM. The ends lost 3 bases at V and 3 bases at J; junction bases unmatched: 20. There are 21 residues in the CDR3. CDR3 in amino acids: CASSFALTSGASGRATDTQYF. The CDR3 nucleotides are TGTGCCAGCAGTTTTGCCTTGACTAGCGGGGCGAGTGGTCGTGCGACAGATACGCAGTATTTT.

This clonotype was counted ten times or more. CDR3 loop: CASSGQLNTGELFF. CDR3 nucleotides: TGCGCCAGCTCCGGACAGCTTAACACCGGGGAGCTGTTTTTT. The chain uses TRBV5-1 and TRBJ2-2; possible D gene TRBD1, 6 bases. This CDR3 is built from 14 residues. Germline V CDR1 and CDR2: SGHRS, YFSETQ. The ends were cut back, 7 bases at V and 2 bases at J, with 12 bases in the middle.

The sample holds many counts of this clonotype. The chain has TRBV6-2 or TRBV6-3 and TRBJ2-3; TRBD2 matches 14 bases. With 2 bases clipped from V and 4 bases from J, the junction kept 8 bases outside the gene matches. This CDR3 comprises 18 residues. Germline loops: CDR1 MNHEY, CDR2 SVGEGT. CDR3 region: CASSYLPRLAGGPDTQYF. CDR3 bases: TGTGCCAGCAGTTACCTTCCCCGACTAGCGGGAGGGCCAGATACGCAGTATTTT.

This clonotype was detected ten times or more. V and J are TRBV28 and TRBJ2-3; D ambiguous. This CDR3 is built from 15 residues. With 3 bases removed from V and 0 bases from J, the gap between germline ends came to 10 bases. CDR1 and CDR2 (germline): MDHEN, SYDVKM. Here the CDR3 reads CASSFGEVSTDTQYF. The CDR3 bases are TGTGCCAGCAGTTTCGGTGAGGTTAGCACAGATACGCAGTATTTT.